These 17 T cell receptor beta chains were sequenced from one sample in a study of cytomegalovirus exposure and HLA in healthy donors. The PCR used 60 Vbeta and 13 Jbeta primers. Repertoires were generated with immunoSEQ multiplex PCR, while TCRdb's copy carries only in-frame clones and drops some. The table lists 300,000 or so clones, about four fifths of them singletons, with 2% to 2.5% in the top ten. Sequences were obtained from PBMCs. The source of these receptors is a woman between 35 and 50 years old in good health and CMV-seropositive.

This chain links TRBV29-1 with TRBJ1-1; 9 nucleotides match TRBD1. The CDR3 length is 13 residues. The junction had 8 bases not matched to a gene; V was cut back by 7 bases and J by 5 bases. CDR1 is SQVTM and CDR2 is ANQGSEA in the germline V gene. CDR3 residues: CSARGQGETEAFF. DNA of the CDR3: TGCAGCGCCCGGGGACAGGGAGAAACTGAAGCTTTCTTT.

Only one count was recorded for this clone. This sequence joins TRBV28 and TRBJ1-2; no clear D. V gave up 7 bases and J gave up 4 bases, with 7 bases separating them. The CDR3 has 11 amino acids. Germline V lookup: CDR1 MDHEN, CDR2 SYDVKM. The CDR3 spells CASNFGYGYTF. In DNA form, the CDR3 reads TGTGCCAGCAATTTCGGCTATGGCTACACCTTC.

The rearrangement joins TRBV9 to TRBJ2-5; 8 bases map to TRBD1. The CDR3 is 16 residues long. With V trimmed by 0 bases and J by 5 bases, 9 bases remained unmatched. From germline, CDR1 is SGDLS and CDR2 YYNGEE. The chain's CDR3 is CASSVGAGGAGETQYF. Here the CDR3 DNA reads TGTGCCAGCAGCGTAGGGGCAGGGGGCGCGGGTGAGACCCAGTACTTC. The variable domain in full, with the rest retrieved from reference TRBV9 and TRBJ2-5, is DSGVTQTPKHLITATGQRVTLRCSPRSGDLSVYWYQQSLDQGLQFLIQYYNGEERAKGNILERFSAQQFPDLHSELNLSSLELGDSALYFCASSVGAGGAGETQYFGPGTRLLVL.

CDR3 loop: CASSLRYDRTSGRQTQYF. In DNA form, the CDR3 reads TGTGCCAGCAGCTTAAGATACGATCGGACTAGCGGGAGACAGACCCAGTACTTC. The chain recombines TRBV7-9 with TRBJ2-5; TRBD2 aligns across 13 bases. V shed 2 bases, J shed 6 bases, and the junction held 12 bases outside the gene matches. The CDR3 contains 18 residues. Germline V gene sequence: CDR1 SEHNR, CDR2 FQNEAQ (reference sequence).

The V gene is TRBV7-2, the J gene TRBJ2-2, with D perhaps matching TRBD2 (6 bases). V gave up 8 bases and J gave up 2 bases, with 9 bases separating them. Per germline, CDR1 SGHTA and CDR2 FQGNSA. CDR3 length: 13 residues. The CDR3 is CASWTTNTGELFF. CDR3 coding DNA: TGTGCCAGCTGGACTACCAACACCGGGGAGCTGTTTTTT.

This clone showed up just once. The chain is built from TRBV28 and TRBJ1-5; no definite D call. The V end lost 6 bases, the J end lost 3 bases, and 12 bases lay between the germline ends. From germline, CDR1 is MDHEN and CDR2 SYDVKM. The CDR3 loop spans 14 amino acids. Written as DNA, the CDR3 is TGTGCCAGCAGCTCCCCAGTAATCAATCAGCCCCAGCATTTT. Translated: CASSSPVINQPQHF.

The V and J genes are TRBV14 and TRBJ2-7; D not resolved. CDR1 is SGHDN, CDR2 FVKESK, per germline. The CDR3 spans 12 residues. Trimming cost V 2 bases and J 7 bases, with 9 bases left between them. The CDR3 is CASSQTRWEQYF. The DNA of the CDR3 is TGTGCCAGCAGCCAAACCCGGTGGGAGCAGTACTTC.

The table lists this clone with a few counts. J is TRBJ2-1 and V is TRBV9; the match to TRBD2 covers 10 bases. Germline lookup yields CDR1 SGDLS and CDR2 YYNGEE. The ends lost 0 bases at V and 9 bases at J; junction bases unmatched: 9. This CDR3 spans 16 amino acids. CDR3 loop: CASSVGLGSGRFEQFF. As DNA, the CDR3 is TGTGCCAGCAGCGTAGGCCTCGGTAGCGGGAGGTTTGAGCAGTTCTTC.

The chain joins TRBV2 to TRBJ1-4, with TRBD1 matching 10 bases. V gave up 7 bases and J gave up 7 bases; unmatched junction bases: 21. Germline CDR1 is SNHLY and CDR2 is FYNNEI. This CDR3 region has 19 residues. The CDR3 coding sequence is TGTGCCAGCAACCAAGCAGGTGGGACAGGGGATCAGTCCGGTGAAAAACTGTTTTTT. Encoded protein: CASNQAGGTGDQSGEKLFF.

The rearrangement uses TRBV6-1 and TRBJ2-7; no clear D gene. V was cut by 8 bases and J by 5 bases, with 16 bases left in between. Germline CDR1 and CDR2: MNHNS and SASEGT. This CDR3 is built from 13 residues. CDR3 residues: CASVRNPRDEQYF. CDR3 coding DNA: TGTGCCAGCGTAAGAAACCCCCGGGACGAGCAGTACTTC.

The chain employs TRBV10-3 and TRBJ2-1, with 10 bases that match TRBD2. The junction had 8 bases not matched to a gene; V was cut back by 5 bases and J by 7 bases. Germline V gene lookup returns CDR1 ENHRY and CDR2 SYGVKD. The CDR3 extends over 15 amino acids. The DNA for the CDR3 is TGTGCCATCAGTATAGCGGGAGGCCTTATGAATGAGCAGTTCTTC. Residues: CAISIAGGLMNEQFF.

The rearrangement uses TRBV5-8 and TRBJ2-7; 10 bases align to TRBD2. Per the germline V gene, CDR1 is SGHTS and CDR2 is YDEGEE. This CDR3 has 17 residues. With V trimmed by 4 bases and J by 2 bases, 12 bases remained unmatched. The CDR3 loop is CASSPDATSGTPYEQYF. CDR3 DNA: TGTGCCAGCAGCCCCGACGCCACTAGCGGGACCCCCTACGAGCAGTACTTC.

The CDR3 region has the DNA TGTGCCAGCAGTCTAGTAGGACAGACCTCTGGAAACACCATATATTTT. This gives the protein CASSLVGQTSGNTIYF. This sequence joins TRBV28 and TRBJ1-3; D is possibly TRBD1 (6 bases). The CDR3 is 16 amino acids. Germline loops: CDR1 MDHEN, CDR2 SYDVKM. V was clipped by 5 bases and J by 0 bases, with 14 bases between them. The full variable domain, rest sourced from reference TRBV28 and TRBJ1-3, is DVKVTQSSRYLVKRTGEKVFLECVQDMDHENMFWYRQDPGLGLRLIYFSYDVKMKEKGDIPEGYSVSREKKERFSLILESASTNQTSMYLCASSLVGQTSGNTIYFGEGSWLTVV.

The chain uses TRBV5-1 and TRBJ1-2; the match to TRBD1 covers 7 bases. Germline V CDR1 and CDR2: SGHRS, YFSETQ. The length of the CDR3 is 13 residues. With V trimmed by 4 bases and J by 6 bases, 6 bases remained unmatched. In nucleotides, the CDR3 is TGCGCCAGCAGCACGGGACAGTTAGATGGCTACACCTTC. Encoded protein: CASSTGQLDGYTF.

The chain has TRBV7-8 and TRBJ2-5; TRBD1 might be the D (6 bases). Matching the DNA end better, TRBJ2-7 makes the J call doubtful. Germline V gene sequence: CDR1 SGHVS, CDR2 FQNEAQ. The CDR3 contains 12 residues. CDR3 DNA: TGTGCCAGCAGCACAGGGTTCTACGAGCAGTACTTC. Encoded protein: CASSTGFYEQYF.

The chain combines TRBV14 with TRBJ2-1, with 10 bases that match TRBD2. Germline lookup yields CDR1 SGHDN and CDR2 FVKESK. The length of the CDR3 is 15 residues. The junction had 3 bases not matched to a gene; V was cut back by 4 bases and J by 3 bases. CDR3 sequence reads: CASSPGLANYNEQFF. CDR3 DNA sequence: TGTGCCAGCAGCCCGGGACTAGCGAACTACAATGAGCAGTTCTTC.

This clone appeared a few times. CDR3 in DNA: TGTGCCAGTACGAGCGGCTTCGCGAACACCGGGGAGCTGTTTTTT. Translated: CASTSGFANTGELFF. The chain links TRBV19 to TRBJ2-2; D possibly corresponds to TRBD2 (5 bases). The germline V and J ends were trimmed by 7 bases and 0 bases, with 12 bases remaining between them. The V gene's germline CDR1 is LNHDA and CDR2 SQIVND (reference sequence). The CDR3 covers 15 residues.